Detailed here is one T cell receptor beta chain. Antigen: not known. This specimen belongs to a study of T cell responses to AZD1222 COVID-19 vaccine. Study-wide results and limits: Recipients of AZD1222 seropositive at baseline numbered only 5 to 7. Repertoire samples came only from after the peak T cell response. Donors skewed white British and female; clonal diversity was possibly underestimated. Nearly half of spike-specific TCRs reportedly target variant regions that are unmutated in the B.1.351 and B.1.1.7 variants.

Assay used: immunoSEQ multiplex PCR; TCRdb lists only in-frame clones, some missing. The sample yields about 90,000 clones, roughly 88% seen once. The CDR3 has 13 residues. The V gene lost 6 bases and the J gene lost 6 bases, with 12 bases spanning the gap. The chain recombines TRBV12-3 or TRBV12-4 with TRBJ1-3, with D possibly being TRBD1 (5 bases). This TCR derives from an adult in good health. The sequencing used peripheral blood, collected on day 0 of MenACWY control vaccination. The CDR3 coding sequence is TGTGCCAGCAGCCGAGACAGCAAAAACACCATATATTTT. This gives the protein CASSRDSKNTIYF.